Listed below are T cell receptor beta chains from one sample, sequenced in a study of shared clonotypes between healthy human individuals. Using immunoSEQ multiplex PCR, the repertoire was profiled, and TCRdb retains in-frame clones only, with some absent. Found here are approximately 500,000 clones, roughly 80% of them singletons; the top ten hold roughly 13%. Sequenced input: PBMCs. These receptors all come from a woman between 40 and 55 years old in good health. Some clones in this sample may be carry-over from other donors' samples. CDR3s include the opening cysteine and the closing phenylalanine or tryptophan. Fields, in order: J gene, D gene, V gene, clone size, CDR3 DNA, CDR3 protein. The D gene is left open where the match is weak. Size values are once, few and many counts, or a class for expanded clones, and some rows have none.

j_gene: TRBJ1-3
d_gene: TRBD1
v_gene: TRBV28
abundance: .
CDR3nt: TGTGCCAGCAGCGCAGTAGGGACAGGGGTTGGAAACACCATATATTTT
CDR3aa: CASSAVGTGVGNTIYF

j_gene: TRBJ2-1
d_gene: .
v_gene: TRBV5-1
abundance: .
CDR3nt: TGCGCCAGCAGCTTGGGGACTCATAGCTCCTACAATGAGCAGTTCTTC
CDR3aa: CASSLGTHSSYNEQFF

j_gene: TRBJ1-4
d_gene: .
v_gene: TRBV19
abundance: .
CDR3nt: TGTGCCAGTAGTCGAGGACAGACCCCTAATGAAAAACTGTTTTTT
CDR3aa: CASSRGQTPNEKLFF

j_gene: TRBJ2-5
d_gene: .
v_gene: TRBV2
abundance: few
CDR3nt: TGTGCCGGTTCGTGGATGAGGGAGACCCAGTACTTC
CDR3aa: CAGSWMRETQYF

j_gene: TRBJ1-1
d_gene: .
v_gene: TRBV7-2
abundance: .
CDR3nt: TGTGCCAGCAGCCCAGCGGGGGGAAGGACTGAAGCTTTCTTT
CDR3aa: CASSPAGGRTEAFF

j_gene: TRBJ2-3
d_gene: .
v_gene: TRBV7-9
abundance: .
CDR3nt: TGTGCCAGCAGCTTAGGGGGATCTAGGACAGATACGCAGTATTTT
CDR3aa: CASSLGGSRTDTQYF

j_gene: TRBJ2-5
d_gene: TRBD2
v_gene: TRBV6-1
abundance: .
CDR3nt: TGTGCCAGCAGTGTTGGGACTAGCGGGAATGGAGAGACCCAGTACTTC
CDR3aa: CASSVGTSGNGETQYF

j_gene: TRBJ1-2
d_gene: .
v_gene: TRBV7-8
abundance: .
CDR3nt: TGTGCCAGCAGCCCGGGGAACTATGGCTACACCTTC
CDR3aa: CASSPGNYGYTF

j_gene: TRBJ1-3
d_gene: .
v_gene: TRBV28
abundance: .
CDR3nt: TGTGCCACCTTAGCCTCAAACTCTGGAAACACCATATATTTT
CDR3aa: CATLASNSGNTIYF

j_gene: TRBJ2-7
d_gene: .
v_gene: TRBV7-9
abundance: few
CDR3nt: TGTGCCAGCAGCCCGGTGGTCAGGAGGGTCAACGAGCAGTACTTC
CDR3aa: CASSPVVRRVNEQYF

j_gene: TRBJ1-4
d_gene: .
v_gene: TRBV30
abundance: .
CDR3nt: TGTGCCTGGGCCTACAGGGTGGGCACCGAAAAACTGTTTTTT
CDR3aa: CAWAYRVGTEKLFF

j_gene: TRBJ2-1
d_gene: TRBD2
v_gene: TRBV5-1
abundance: .
CDR3nt: TGCGCCAGCAGCTTAAGCGGGAGTGGCAATGAGCAGTTCTTC
CDR3aa: CASSLSGSGNEQFF

j_gene: TRBJ2-1
d_gene: TRBD2
v_gene: TRBV5-1
abundance: .
CDR3nt: TGCGCCAGCAGCCGACTAGCGGGAGGGCAAGCGAATGAGCAGTTCTTC
CDR3aa: CASSRLAGGQANEQFF

j_gene: TRBJ2-1
d_gene: .
v_gene: TRBV9
abundance: .
CDR3nt: TGTGCCAGCAGCGTAGAAGGGGTGATGTACAATGAGCAGTTCTTC
CDR3aa: CASSVEGVMYNEQFF

j_gene: TRBJ2-3
d_gene: .
v_gene: TRBV18
abundance: .
CDR3nt: TGTGCCAGCTCACCAATGGAGGCAGGAAGCACAGATACGCAGTATTTT
CDR3aa: CASSPMEAGSTDTQYF

j_gene: TRBJ1-2
d_gene: TRBD1
v_gene: TRBV5-1
abundance: .
CDR3nt: TGCGCCAGCAGCAGAGGGACAGGGGAGGGATATGGCTACACCTTC
CDR3aa: CASSRGTGEGYGYTF

j_gene: TRBJ2-7
d_gene: TRBD2
v_gene: TRBV15
abundance: .
CDR3nt: TGTGCCACCAGCACCAGACTAGCGGAAGAGCAGTACTTC
CDR3aa: CATSTRLAEEQYF

j_gene: TRBJ2-3
d_gene: TRBD2
v_gene: TRBV11-3
abundance: .
CDR3nt: TGTGCCAGCAGCTCGACTAGCGCGGACACAGATACGCAGTATTTT
CDR3aa: CASSSTSADTDTQYF

j_gene: TRBJ2-3
d_gene: TRBD2
v_gene: TRBV4-3
abundance: .
CDR3nt: TGCGCCAGCAGCCAAACTAGCGGGAGGGGAGGGGATACGCAGTATTTT
CDR3aa: CASSQTSGRGGDTQYF

j_gene: TRBJ2-1
d_gene: .
v_gene: TRBV5-1
abundance: few
CDR3nt: TGCGCCAGCAGCTTTCAGACTAGTAGTAATGAGCAGTTCTTC
CDR3aa: CASSFQTSSNEQFF

j_gene: TRBJ2-1
d_gene: TRBD2
v_gene: TRBV28
abundance: .
CDR3nt: TGTGCCAGCAGGATGACTAGCGGGAGTTTTGAGCAGTTCTTC
CDR3aa: CASRMTSGSFEQFF

j_gene: TRBJ2-1
d_gene: .
v_gene: TRBV9
abundance: .
CDR3nt: TGTGCCAGCAGCGTTGGGGAGCACTCCTACAATGAGCAGTTCTTC
CDR3aa: CASSVGEHSYNEQFF

j_gene: TRBJ2-1
d_gene: TRBD2
v_gene: TRBV2
abundance: many
CDR3nt: TGTGCCAGCAGTAGGATAGCGGGAGGTAGGAATGAGCAGTTCTTC
CDR3aa: CASSRIAGGRNEQFF

j_gene: TRBJ2-1
d_gene: TRBD2
v_gene: TRBV5-6
abundance: .
CDR3nt: TGTGCCAGCAGCCTTAGCGGGTACTACAATGAGCAGTTCTTC
CDR3aa: CASSLSGYYNEQFF

j_gene: TRBJ2-3
d_gene: .
v_gene: TRBV7-3
abundance: once
CDR3nt: TGTGCCAGCAGCCCCTCCCCAAGAGATACGCAGTATTTT
CDR3aa: CASSPSPRDTQYF

j_gene: TRBJ1-3
d_gene: TRBD1
v_gene: TRBV11-3
abundance: .
CDR3nt: TGTGCCAGCAGCTATTCCGGGACAGGGGACGGAAACACCATATATTTT
CDR3aa: CASSYSGTGDGNTIYF

j_gene: TRBJ2-5
d_gene: TRBD2
v_gene: TRBV7-3
abundance: .
CDR3nt: TGTGCCAGCAGCTTAGGGGCTAGCGGGAGCGGGGAGACCCAGTACTTC
CDR3aa: CASSLGASGSGETQYF

j_gene: TRBJ1-3
d_gene: .
v_gene: TRBV28
abundance: .
CDR3nt: TGTGCCAGCAGAGACGTCGGGGGCGCAGGGAACACCATATATTTT
CDR3aa: CASRDVGGAGNTIYF

j_gene: TRBJ2-3
d_gene: .
v_gene: TRBV6-1
abundance: .
CDR3nt: TGTGCCAGCAGTGAAACCCAGATCACAGATACGCAGTATTTT
CDR3aa: CASSETQITDTQYF

j_gene: TRBJ2-1
d_gene: TRBD2
v_gene: TRBV10-3
abundance: .
CDR3nt: TGTGCCATCAGTGAGTGGGCGGGAGATAGCTACAATGAGCAGTTCTTC
CDR3aa: CAISEWAGDSYNEQFF

j_gene: TRBJ2-5
d_gene: .
v_gene: TRBV5-4
abundance: .
CDR3nt: TGTGCCAGCAGCTTGGTGTCGGGCGGGTGGGAACAAGAGACCCAGTACTTC
CDR3aa: CASSLVSGGWEQETQYF

j_gene: TRBJ2-5
d_gene: .
v_gene: TRBV4-3
abundance: few
CDR3nt: TGCGCCAGCAGCCAGTCTCCGAGAGGAGAGACCCAGTACTTC
CDR3aa: CASSQSPRGETQYF

j_gene: TRBJ2-6
d_gene: .
v_gene: TRBV7-3
abundance: .
CDR3nt: TGTGCCAGCAGCTACGCACATCCTGGGGCCAACGTCCTGACTTTC
CDR3aa: CASSYAHPGANVLTF

j_gene: TRBJ2-7
d_gene: .
v_gene: TRBV5-1
abundance: .
CDR3nt: TGCGCCAGCAGTGAGAATATGGGTACCTACGAGCAGTACTTC
CDR3aa: CASSENMGTYEQYF

j_gene: TRBJ2-7
d_gene: .
v_gene: TRBV28
abundance: few
CDR3nt: TGTGCCAGCAGTTTGCAAGCGTCCTACGAGCAGTACTTC
CDR3aa: CASSLQASYEQYF

j_gene: TRBJ2-7
d_gene: TRBD2
v_gene: TRBV6-5
abundance: .
CDR3nt: TGTGCCAGCAGATCGACTAGCGGGGCATCCTACGAGCAGTACTTC
CDR3aa: CASRSTSGASYEQYF

j_gene: TRBJ1-1
d_gene: .
v_gene: TRBV19
abundance: .
CDR3nt: TGTGCCAGTAAGCGGGGATTGAACACTGAAGCTTTCTTT
CDR3aa: CASKRGLNTEAFF

j_gene: TRBJ2-7
d_gene: TRBD1
v_gene: TRBV19
abundance: .
CDR3nt: TGTGCCAGTAGCCTCCGGGACAGGGAAGGGGGCCCCTACGAGCAGTACTTC
CDR3aa: CASSLRDREGGPYEQYF

j_gene: TRBJ2-1
d_gene: TRBD1
v_gene: TRBV2
abundance: .
CDR3nt: TGTGCCAGCAGTCCAGACAGGGTGGTTCACAATGAGCAGTTCTTC
CDR3aa: CASSPDRVVHNEQFF

j_gene: TRBJ1-1
d_gene: TRBD1
v_gene: TRBV19
abundance: .
CDR3nt: TGTGCCAGTAGTTCCGGGACAGGGGGCGCGGGCACTGAAGCTTTCTTT
CDR3aa: CASSSGTGGAGTEAFF

j_gene: TRBJ2-2
d_gene: .
v_gene: TRBV5-1
abundance: .
CDR3nt: TGCGCCAGCAGCCCGTCTACCGTCACCGGGGAGCTGTTTTTT
CDR3aa: CASSPSTVTGELFF

j_gene: TRBJ2-2
d_gene: .
v_gene: TRBV7-9
abundance: .
CDR3nt: TGTGCCAGCAGCTTCACATTACACGAAGCCGGGGAGCTGTTTTTT
CDR3aa: CASSFTLHEAGELFF

j_gene: TRBJ2-3
d_gene: TRBD2
v_gene: TRBV5-5
abundance: .
CDR3nt: TGTGCCAGCAGCCAACGGGAGGTGGATACGCAGTATTTT
CDR3aa: CASSQREVDTQYF

j_gene: TRBJ1-1
d_gene: .
v_gene: TRBV9
abundance: .
CDR3nt: TGTGCCAGCAGCGTAGTGTCCGGGAGAAACCAAGAAGCTTTCTTT
CDR3aa: CASSVVSGRNQEAFF

j_gene: TRBJ1-2
d_gene: .
v_gene: TRBV2
abundance: .
CDR3nt: TGTGCCAGCAGTGCAGGGAACTATGGCTACACCTTC
CDR3aa: CASSAGNYGYTF

j_gene: TRBJ1-2
d_gene: TRBD1
v_gene: TRBV27
abundance: .
CDR3nt: TGTGCCAGCAGTCTCAACAGGGGGACCAGTGGCTACACCTTC
CDR3aa: CASSLNRGTSGYTF

j_gene: TRBJ2-7
d_gene: .
v_gene: TRBV19
abundance: .
CDR3nt: TGTGCCAGTAGTATTGGGCAGGGTAGGTCCTACGAGCAGTACTTC
CDR3aa: CASSIGQGRSYEQYF

j_gene: TRBJ1-2
d_gene: TRBD1
v_gene: TRBV6-5
abundance: .
CDR3nt: TGTGCCAGCAAAAGGGGGCAGGGTTCGGTTGGCTACACCTTC
CDR3aa: CASKRGQGSVGYTF

j_gene: TRBJ2-7
d_gene: .
v_gene: TRBV11-3
abundance: .
CDR3nt: TGTGCCAGCAGCCTAGGACCTATGAGCTCCTACGAGCAGTACTTC
CDR3aa: CASSLGPMSSYEQYF

j_gene: TRBJ2-7
d_gene: .
v_gene: TRBV18
abundance: once
CDR3nt: TGTGCCAGCTCACCATGGGCTTCCAGCTACGAGCAGTACTTC
CDR3aa: CASSPWASSYEQYF

j_gene: TRBJ2-7
d_gene: TRBD2
v_gene: TRBV7-9
abundance: few
CDR3nt: TGTGCCAGCAGCTTAGGCGGGGGATACGAGCAGTACTTC
CDR3aa: CASSLGGGYEQYF

j_gene: TRBJ2-7
d_gene: .
v_gene: TRBV27
abundance: .
CDR3nt: TGTGCCAGCAGTTTAATGTGGATGCAGTACTTC
CDR3aa: CASSLMWMQYF

j_gene: TRBJ1-4
d_gene: .
v_gene: TRBV10-3
abundance: few
CDR3nt: TGTGCCATCAGTGAGTCTGGCAGCGAAAAACTGTTTTTT
CDR3aa: CAISESGSEKLFF

j_gene: TRBJ2-5
d_gene: TRBD1
v_gene: TRBV5-1
abundance: .
CDR3nt: TGCGCCAGCAGCTTGGAGGGACAGGGACAAGAGACCCAGTACTTC
CDR3aa: CASSLEGQGQETQYF

j_gene: TRBJ2-5
d_gene: TRBD2
v_gene: TRBV7-9
abundance: .
CDR3nt: TGTGCCAGCAGAGTAGCGGGAGCCTCGGGGGAGACCCAGTACTTC
CDR3aa: CASRVAGASGETQYF

j_gene: TRBJ2-5
d_gene: .
v_gene: TRBV5-1
abundance: .
CDR3nt: TGCGCCAGCAGCTTCCAGGGCCAAGAGACCCAGTACTTC
CDR3aa: CASSFQGQETQYF

j_gene: TRBJ1-1
d_gene: .
v_gene: TRBV10-1
abundance: many
CDR3nt: TGCGCCAGCAGGGCCACAAGGAGCACTGAAGCTTTCTTT
CDR3aa: CASRATRSTEAFF

j_gene: TRBJ1-1
d_gene: .
v_gene: TRBV7-2
abundance: once
CDR3nt: TGTGCCAGCAGCTTCCCCTTAGGGGGATTGGAAACTGAAGCTTTCTTT
CDR3aa: CASSFPLGGLETEAFF

j_gene: TRBJ2-7
d_gene: TRBD1
v_gene: TRBV6-5
abundance: .
CDR3nt: TGTGCCACCCGGGACAGATCCCACGAGCAGTACTTC
CDR3aa: CATRDRSHEQYF

j_gene: TRBJ2-5
d_gene: .
v_gene: TRBV18
abundance: once
CDR3nt: TGTGCCAGCTCGCCGACGAATGGGTATGGTATGAGGGAGACCCAGTACTTC
CDR3aa: CASSPTNGYGMRETQYF